This TCR beta chain originates from a study of T cell repertoires in cytomegalovirus infection. This clonotype has just a few counts. TCRdb reanalysed the reads using MiXCR and keeps one entry per CDR3 protein. The sample shows roughly 280,000 distinct CDR3 sequences, roughly an eighth of them seen only once. The origin of this receptor is a human donor in good health (CMV status not recorded). Some clones in this sample may be carry-over from other donors' samples. Sequencing input: PBMCs.

The CDR3 DNA reads as TGTGCCACCAGCAGACCTGAGAACACTGAAGCTTTCTTT. This translates into CATSRPENTEAFF. V and J are TRBV15 and TRBJ1-1; D uncertain. CDR3 length equals 13 residues. Germline V gives CDR1 LNHNV, CDR2 YYDKDF (reference sequence). Trimming took off 2 bases at V and 1 base at J, with 5 bases between the two ends.